This TCR beta chain was sequenced during a study of cytomegalovirus exposure and HLA in healthy donors. Overall study findings and caveats: A missense variant in DCLRE1C was later tied to TCR beta V- and J-gene trimming.

In the PCR, 60 Vbeta and 13 Jbeta primers were used. Generated by immunoSEQ multiplex PCR, the TCRdb table keeps only in-frame clones and is missing some. The repertoire holds approximately 170,000 clones, with almost 80% as singletons. The germline V gene has CDR1 SEHNR and CDR2 FQNEAQ (reference sequence). This CDR3 region has 15 residues. In the case of this clone: Its antigen is currently unknown.

The rearrangement uses TRBV7-9 and TRBJ2-5; 11 nucleotides line up with TRBD2. The DNA end is more similar to TRBJ2-7, so the J call may be wrong. This clonotype was obtained from a woman aged 18-29 years in good health and CMV-seronegative. Sequenced input: PBMCs. The CDR3 sequence is CASSPQLAGVYEQYF. Written as DNA, the CDR3 is TGTGCCAGCAGCCCACAACTAGCGGGGGTCTACGAGCAGTACTTC.